Here is one T cell receptor beta chain with its context. This entry is derived from a study of blood T cell repertoires in COVID-19. The V and J ends lost 5 bases and 9 bases respectively, with 13 bases between them. This CDR3 contains 13 residues. The germline V gene has CDR1 SEHNR and CDR2 FQNEAQ (reference sequence). The assay was immunoSEQ multiplex PCR, and TCRdb's table has in-frame clones only and misses some. There are almost 20,000 clones in the sample; 70% to 90% occur only once, and 31% lies in the top ten. V gene TRBV7-9 combines with J gene TRBJ2-2; weak D call: TRBD1 (6 bases). Sequencing input: peripheral blood. The sequence came from a human donor with active COVID-19. The donor label of this sample is uncertain. The CDR3 nucleotides are TGTGCCAGCAGCCCAGGGGAAAGGCGGGAGCTGTTTTTT. Protein product: CASSPGERRELFF.